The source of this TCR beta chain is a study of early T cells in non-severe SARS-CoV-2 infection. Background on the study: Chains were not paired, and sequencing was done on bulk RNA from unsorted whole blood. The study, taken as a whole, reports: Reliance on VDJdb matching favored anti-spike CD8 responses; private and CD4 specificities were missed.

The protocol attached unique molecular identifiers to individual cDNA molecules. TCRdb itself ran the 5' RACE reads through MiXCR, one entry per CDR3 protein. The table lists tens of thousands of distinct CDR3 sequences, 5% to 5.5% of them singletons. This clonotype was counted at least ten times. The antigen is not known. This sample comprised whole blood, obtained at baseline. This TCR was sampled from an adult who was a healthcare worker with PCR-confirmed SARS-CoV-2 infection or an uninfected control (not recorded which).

The CDR3 DNA reads as TGCGCCAGCAGCTTGGGCCACGAGCAGTACTTC. Translation gives CASSLGHEQYF. This rearrangement joins TRBV5-1 to TRBJ2-7; no clear D gene. The CDR3 totals 11 residues. The V end lost 0 bases, the J end lost 5 bases, and 3 bases lay between the germline ends. Per the germline V gene, CDR1 is SGHRS and CDR2 is YFSETQ.